These 4 T cell receptor beta chains were all obtained from the same sample, sequenced in a study of cytotoxic CD8 clonotypes in ibrutinib-treated CLL. Sequencing was performed with immunoSEQ multiplex PCR; in TCRdb, only in-frame clones are kept and a portion is missing. The sample has about 97,000 clones, more than 70% seen once. The material sequenced was PBMCs, taken after 24 months of ibrutinib treatment. These receptors originate from a human donor with chronic lymphocytic leukemia.

The chain combines TRBV5-6 with TRBJ2-7; D is unclear. Trimming took off 4 bases at V and 0 bases at J, with 11 bases between the two ends. Germline CDR1 and CDR2: SGHDT and YYEEEE. The CDR3 totals 14 residues. CDR3 residues: CASSLPVSSYEQYF. CDR3 coding DNA: TGTGCCAGCAGCCTACCGGTTAGCTCCTACGAGCAGTACTTC.

The rearrangement joins TRBV5-1 to TRBJ2-5; TRBD1 matches at 7 bases. The CDR3 covers 13 residues. Unmatched junction bases numbered 3, after V lost 4 bases and J lost 3 bases. Germline V CDR1 and CDR2: SGHRS, YFSETQ. CDR3 nucleotide sequence: TGCGCCAGCAGCCGTACAGGGGAAGAGACCCAGTACTTC. Protein: CASSRTGEETQYF.

V and J are TRBV7-3 and TRBJ2-1; TRBD1 might be the D (6 bases). From germline, CDR1 is SGHTA and CDR2 FQGTGA. Trimming stripped 5 bases from V and 4 bases from J, with 21 bases between. CDR3 length: 17 residues. CDR3 sequence reads: CASSATGGPASYNEQFF. The CDR3 nucleotides read TGTGCCAGCAGCGCAACTGGGGGCCCCGCCTCTTACAATGAGCAGTTCTTC. The full variable domain, completed using reference TRBV7-3 and TRBJ2-1, is GAGVSQTPSNKVTEKGKYVELRCDPISGHTALYWYRQSLGQGPEFLIYFQGTGAADDSGLPNDRFFAVRPEGSVSTLKIQRTERGDSAVYLCASSATGGPASYNEQFFGPGTRLTVL.

On this clone: Other DNA sequences in the sample encode the same CDR3. The V and J genes are TRBV14 and TRBJ2-7; D is possibly TRBD2 (6 bases). With 0 bases removed from V and 0 bases from J, the gap between germline ends came to 9 bases. Germline CDR1 and CDR2: SGHDN and FVKESK. The CDR3 has 15 amino acids. The CDR3 DNA reads as TGTGCCAGCAGCCAAGACCGGGGGAGCTCCTACGAGCAGTACTTC. This encodes CASSQDRGSSYEQYF.